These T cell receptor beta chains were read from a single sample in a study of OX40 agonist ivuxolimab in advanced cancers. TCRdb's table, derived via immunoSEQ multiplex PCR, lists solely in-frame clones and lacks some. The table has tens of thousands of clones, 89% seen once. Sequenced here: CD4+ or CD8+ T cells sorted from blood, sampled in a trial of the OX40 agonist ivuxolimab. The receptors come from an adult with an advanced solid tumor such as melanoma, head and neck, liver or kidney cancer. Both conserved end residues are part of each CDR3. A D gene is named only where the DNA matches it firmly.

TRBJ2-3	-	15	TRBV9	TGTGCCAGCAGCGTAGGGCCGGTTGGAACAGATACGCAGTATTTT	CASSVGPVGTDTQYF
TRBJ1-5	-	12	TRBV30	TGTGCCTGGGGGACTTTCAATCAGCCCCAGCATTTT	CAWGTFNQPQHF
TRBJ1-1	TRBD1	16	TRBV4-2	TGTGCCAGCAGCTTGGCACAGGGGCCGGGAAACACTGAAGCTTTCTTT	CASSLAQGPGNTEAFF
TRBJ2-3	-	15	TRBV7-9	TGTGCCAGCAGCTTATCGGGACGCAGCACAGATACGCAGTATTTT	CASSLSGRSTDTQYF
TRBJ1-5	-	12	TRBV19	TGTGCCAGTAGTGGATTTAAAGAGCCCCAGCATTTT	CASSGFKEPQHF
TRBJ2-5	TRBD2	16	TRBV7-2	TGTGCCAGCAGCTTAACGGTAGCGGGGAACCAAGAGACCCAGTACTTC	CASSLTVAGNQETQYF
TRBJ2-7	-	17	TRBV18	TGTGCCAGCTCGGAGATAGGTGCGGAAAACTGGGACTACGAGCAGTACTTC	CASSEIGAENWDYEQYF
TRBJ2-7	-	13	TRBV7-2	TGTGCCAGCAGCTTAGTGAGTCGCTACGAGCAGTACTTC	CASSLVSRYEQYF
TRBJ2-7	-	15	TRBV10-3	TGTGCCATCAGTGAGTCAACGGCAGGATGGTACGAGCAGTACTTC	CAISESTAGWYEQYF
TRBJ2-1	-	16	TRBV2	TGTGCCAGCATGCCAATGGACAGTTCCAACTACAATGAGCAGTTCTTC	CASMPMDSSNYNEQFF